This TCR beta chain was identified during a study of cytomegalovirus exposure and HLA in healthy donors. Germline V gene data show CDR1 as SGHRS and CDR2 as YFSETQ. Trimming stripped 4 bases from V and 12 bases from J, with 17 bases between. This CDR3 has 13 amino acids. Whole-study results and caveats: Immune exposure information comprised only CMV serostatus. Trimming of TCR beta V- and J-genes showed a link, identified in a later analysis, to a missense DCLRE1C variant.

PCR was performed using 60 Vbeta and 13 Jbeta primers. Generated by immunoSEQ multiplex PCR, the TCRdb table keeps only in-frame clones and is missing some. The sample yields about 72,000 clones, 82% seen once. On this clone: Its antigen is unidentified.

V gene TRBV5-1 combines with J gene TRBJ2-1, with D perhaps TRBD1 (6 bases). Material: PBMCs. This TCR was sampled from a man younger than 35 in good health and CMV-seronegative. CDR3 sequence: CASSRTPGRGQFF. CDR3 nucleotide sequence: TGCGCCAGCAGCCGGACCCCGGGCAGGGGGCAGTTCTTC.